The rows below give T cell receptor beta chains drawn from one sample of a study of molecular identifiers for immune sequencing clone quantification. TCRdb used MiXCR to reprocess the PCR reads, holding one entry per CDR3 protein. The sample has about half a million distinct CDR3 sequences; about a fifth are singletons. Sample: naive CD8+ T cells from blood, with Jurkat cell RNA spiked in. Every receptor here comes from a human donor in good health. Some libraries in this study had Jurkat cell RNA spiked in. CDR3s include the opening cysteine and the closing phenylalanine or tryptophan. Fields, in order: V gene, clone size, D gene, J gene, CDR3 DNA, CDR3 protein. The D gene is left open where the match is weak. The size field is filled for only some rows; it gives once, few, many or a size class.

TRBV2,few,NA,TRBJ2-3,TGTGCCAGCAGAGGGGACTTAACAGATACGCAGTATTTT,CASRGDLTDTQYF
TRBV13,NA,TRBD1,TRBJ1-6,TGTGCCAGCAGTCGACAGGGAGGAGATTCACCCCTCCACTTT,CASSRQGGDSPLHF
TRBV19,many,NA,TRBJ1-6,TGTGCCAGTAGTCCGGGACAACGCTCCTATAATTCACCCCTCCACTTT,CASSPGQRSYNSPLHF
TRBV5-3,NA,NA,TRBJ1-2,TGTGCCAGCAGCTATAGGGTTGGACCTAACTATGGCTACACCTTC,CASSYRVGPNYGYTF
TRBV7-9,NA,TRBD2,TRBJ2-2,TGTGCCAGCAGCCCACAACTAGCGGCGAACACCGGGGAGCTGTTTTTT,CASSPQLAANTGELFF
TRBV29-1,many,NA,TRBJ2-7,TGCAGCGTTGTCCCCAGGGACGAGGGCGAGCAGTACTTC,CSVVPRDEGEQYF
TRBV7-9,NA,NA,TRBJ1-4,TGTGCCAGCAGTTGGTCAGGGCCGAATGAAAAACTGTTTTTT,CASSWSGPNEKLFF
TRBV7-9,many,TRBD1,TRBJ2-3,TGTGCCAGCAGCGACGGGACAGGTACAGGCACAGATACGCAGTATTTT,CASSDGTGTGTDTQYF
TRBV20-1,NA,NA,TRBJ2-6,TGCAGTGCTAGAGGGGCGGACAGCGTTCCTTCTGGGGCCAACGTCCTGACTTTC,CSARGADSVPSGANVLTF
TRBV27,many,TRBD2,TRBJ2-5,TGTGCCAGCAGCGACGTCCTAGCGGGGTCCCAAGAGACCCAGTACTTC,CASSDVLAGSQETQYF
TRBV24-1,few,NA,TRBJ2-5,TGTGCCACCAGTGACCCTACACAATCTCAAGAGACCCAGTACTTC,CATSDPTQSQETQYF
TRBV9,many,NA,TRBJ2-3,TGTGCCAGCAGCCCCCAATCCACAGATACGCAGTATTTT,CASSPQSTDTQYF
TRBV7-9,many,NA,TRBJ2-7,TGTGCCAGCAGCTTCCCCGGGGTGGGGGAGCAGTACTTC,CASSFPGVGEQYF
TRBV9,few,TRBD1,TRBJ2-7,TGTGCCAGCAGCGTAGGGACAGGGTTGCGCGAGCAGTACTTC,CASSVGTGLREQYF
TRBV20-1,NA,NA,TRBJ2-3,TGCAGTGCCTCAGACTTCTCCGGAGATACGCAGTATTTT,CSASDFSGDTQYF
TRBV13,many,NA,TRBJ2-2,TGTGCCAGCAGCTTAGGCGGTCTCACCGGGGAGCTGTTTTTT,CASSLGGLTGELFF
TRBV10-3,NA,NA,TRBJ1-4,TGTGCCATCAGTGATGACCCGGGTACTGGAAAACTGTTTTTT,CAISDDPGTGKLFF
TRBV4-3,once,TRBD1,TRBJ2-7,TGCGCCAGCAGCCGAGGAAAGGGGGACAGGGCCCATTACGTTGGGCAGTACTTC,CASSRGKGDRAHYVGQYF
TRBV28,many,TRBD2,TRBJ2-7,TGTGCCAGCAGTTTAATGAGTAGCGGGAGGCACGAGCAGTACTTC,CASSLMSSGRHEQYF
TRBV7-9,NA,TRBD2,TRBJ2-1,TGTGCCAGCAGCCCCTCGATGGGACTAGTTGATGAGCAGTTCTTC,CASSPSMGLVDEQFF
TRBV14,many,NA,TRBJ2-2,TGTGCCAGCAGCCCTAGGCCAGCGGTGAACACCGGGGAGCTGTTTTTT,CASSPRPAVNTGELFF
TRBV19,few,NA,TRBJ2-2,TGTGCCAGTAGTAACCGCTACGACAGGTTTCCCACCGGGGAGCTGTTTTTT,CASSNRYDRFPTGELFF
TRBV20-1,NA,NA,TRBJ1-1,TGCGGTGAAACGGACGACGTTGGGTATACTGAAGCTTTCTTT,CGETDDVGYTEAFF
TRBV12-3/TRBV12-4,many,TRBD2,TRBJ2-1,TGTGCCAGCAGTTTAGGGCGGGGGTCCTACAATGAGCAGTTCTTC,CASSLGRGSYNEQFF
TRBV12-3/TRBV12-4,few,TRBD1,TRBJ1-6,TGTGCCAGCAGAGAGGGGACAGTCAATTCACCCCTCCACTTT,CASREGTVNSPLHF
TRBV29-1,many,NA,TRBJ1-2,TGCAGCGTTGACGTTATCGGTGACTATGGCTACACCTTC,CSVDVIGDYGYTF
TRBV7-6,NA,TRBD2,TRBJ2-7,TGTGCCAGCAGCCCACCCGGGACTAGCGGGAGGTATGAGCAGTACTTC,CASSPPGTSGRYEQYF
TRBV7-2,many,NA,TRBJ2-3,TGTGCCAGCAGCTTATATGGCGGAGATACGCAGTATTTT,CASSLYGGDTQYF
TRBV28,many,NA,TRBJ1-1,TGTGCCAGCAGTCCCGGGGGGGGTGACACTGAAGCTTTCTTT,CASSPGGGDTEAFF
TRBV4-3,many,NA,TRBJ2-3,TGCGCCAGCAGCCAAGCGACGACAGATACGCAGTATTTT,CASSQATTDTQYF
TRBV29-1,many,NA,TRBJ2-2,TGCAGCGTTGTTCCGGCGAACACCGGGGAGCTGTTTTTT,CSVVPANTGELFF
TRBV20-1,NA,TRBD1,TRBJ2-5,TGCAGTGCCGTGGGACAGAACCAAGAGACCCAGTACTTC,CSAVGQNQETQYF
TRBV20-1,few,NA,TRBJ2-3,TGCAGTGCTGTCCTCGAGGTCGCAGATACGCAGTATTTT,CSAVLEVADTQYF
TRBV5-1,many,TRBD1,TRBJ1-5,TGCGCCAGCAGCTTACAGGGGGATAGTCAGCCCCAGCATTTT,CASSLQGDSQPQHF
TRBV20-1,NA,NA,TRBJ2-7,TGCAGTGCTAGAGACTATACCACAGGGACCTCCTACGAGCAGTACTTC,CSARDYTTGTSYEQYF
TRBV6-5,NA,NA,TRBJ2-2,TGTGCCAGCAGTTACGTTAGCTCCGGGGAGCTGTTTTTT,CASSYVSSGELFF
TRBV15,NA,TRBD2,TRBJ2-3,TGTGCCACCAGCGGAGATGGACGACTAGCGGGGGAGCTCTCTAGCACAGATACGCAGTATTTT,CATSGDGRLAGELSSTDTQYF
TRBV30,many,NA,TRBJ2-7,TGTGCCTGGCAAGCACCAACAGGTTCCTCCTACGAGCAGTACTTC,CAWQAPTGSSYEQYF
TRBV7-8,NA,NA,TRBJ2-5,TGTGCCAGCAGCTTAGGTACAGAGGGTCTTGGCGAGACCCAGTACTTC,CASSLGTEGLGETQYF
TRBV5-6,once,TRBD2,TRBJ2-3,TGTGCCAGCAGCTCTTTAGCGGGGGGACCGATTGGCACAGATACGCAGTATTTT,CASSSLAGGPIGTDTQYF
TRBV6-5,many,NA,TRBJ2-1,TGTGCCAGCAGTTACTCGAGTTGGGGGTATGAGCAGTTCTTC,CASSYSSWGYEQFF
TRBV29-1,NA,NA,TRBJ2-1,TGCAGCATCCGCGGGTACGGCTCCTACAATGAGCAGTTCTTC,CSIRGYGSYNEQFF
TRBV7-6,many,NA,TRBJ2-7,TGTGCCAGCAGCCCTATGGGCTACGAGCAGTACTTC,CASSPMGYEQYF
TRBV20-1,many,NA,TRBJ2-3,TGCAGTGCTAGTGGCGGGGCCAGTGGGGATACGCAGTATTTT,CSASGGASGDTQYF
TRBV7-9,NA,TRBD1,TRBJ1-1,TGTGCCAGCAGCCCGAAGGAAGGACAGGGGGGAACTGAAACTTTCTTT,CASSPKEGQGGTETFF
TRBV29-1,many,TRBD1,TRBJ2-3,TGCAGCCCGAGGGGACAGGGGTACACAGATACGCAGTATTTT,CSPRGQGYTDTQYF